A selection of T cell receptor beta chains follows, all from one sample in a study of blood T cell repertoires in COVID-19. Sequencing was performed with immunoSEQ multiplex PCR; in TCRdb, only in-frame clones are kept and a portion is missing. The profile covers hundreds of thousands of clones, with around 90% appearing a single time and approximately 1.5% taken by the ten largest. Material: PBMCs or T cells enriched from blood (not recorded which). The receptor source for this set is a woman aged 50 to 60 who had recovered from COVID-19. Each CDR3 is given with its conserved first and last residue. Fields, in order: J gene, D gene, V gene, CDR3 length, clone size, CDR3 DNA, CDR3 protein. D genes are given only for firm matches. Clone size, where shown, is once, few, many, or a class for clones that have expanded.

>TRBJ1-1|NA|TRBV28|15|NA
TGTGCCAGCAGTTCACGGGTCAAAATGAACACTGAAGCTTTCTTT
CASSSRVKMNTEAFF
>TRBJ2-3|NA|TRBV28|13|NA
TGTGCCAGCAGTTTGAGGTCTCCAGATACGCAGTATTTT
CASSLRSPDTQYF
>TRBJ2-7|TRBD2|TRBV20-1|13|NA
TGCAGTGCTAGTGGAGCGGGGGTGGGGGAGCAGTACTTC
CSASGAGVGEQYF
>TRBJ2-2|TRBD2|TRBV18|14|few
TGTGCCAGCTCACCCCGGGAGGACGGCGGGGAGCTGTTTTTT
CASSPREDGGELFF
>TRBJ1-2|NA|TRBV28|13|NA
TGTGCCACCTACAAGGGGGGGGTCTATGGCTACACCTTC
CATYKGGVYGYTF
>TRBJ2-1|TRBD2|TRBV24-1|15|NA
TGTGCCACCAGTGATACTAGCGGGAGGTGGAGTGAGCAGTTCTTC
CATSDTSGRWSEQFF
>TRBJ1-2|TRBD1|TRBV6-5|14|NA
TGTGCCAGCCGATCCGGGACAGGGAACTATGGCTACACCTTC
CASRSGTGNYGYTF
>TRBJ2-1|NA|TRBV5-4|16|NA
TGTGCCAGCAGCTTGCTTTCAAGACAGGCCTACAATGAGCAGTTCTTC
CASSLLSRQAYNEQFF
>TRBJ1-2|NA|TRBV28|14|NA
TGTGCCAGCAGTAATCCCAGGGGCCACTATGGCTACACCTTC
CASSNPRGHYGYTF
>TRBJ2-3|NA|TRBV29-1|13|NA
TGCAGCGTAGCGATTACGGTGGCAGATACGCAGTATTTT
CSVAITVADTQYF
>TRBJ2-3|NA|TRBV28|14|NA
TGTGCCAGCGGGTTAGCGGAGGAGGAGGATACGCAGTATTTT
CASGLAEEEDTQYF
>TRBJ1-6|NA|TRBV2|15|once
TGTGCCAGCAGGGGGAGGGGTTTCGGGAATTCACCCCTCCACTTT
CASRGRGFGNSPLHF
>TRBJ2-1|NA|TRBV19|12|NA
TGTGCCAGTAGTTTTCGAGGGTATGAGCAGTTCTTC
CASSFRGYEQFF
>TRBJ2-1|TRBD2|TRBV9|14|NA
TGTGCCAGCACTAGCGGGAACTCCTACAATGAGCAGTTCTTC
CASTSGNSYNEQFF
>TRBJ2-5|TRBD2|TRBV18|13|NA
TGTGCCAGCTCACCTAGCGGGAGCGAGACCCAGTACTTC
CASSPSGSETQYF
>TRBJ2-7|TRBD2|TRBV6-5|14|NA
TGTGCCAGCAGACCGGGACTAGCGGGGAGAGAGCAGTACTTC
CASRPGLAGREQYF
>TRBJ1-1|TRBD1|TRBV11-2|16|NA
TGTGCCAGCAGCTTTCCTAGAGGGGGCGCGAACACTGAAGCTTTCTTT
CASSFPRGGANTEAFF
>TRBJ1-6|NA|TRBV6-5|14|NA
TGTGCCAGCACTTTGGGGGGGACTAATTCACCCCTCCACTTT
CASTLGGTNSPLHF
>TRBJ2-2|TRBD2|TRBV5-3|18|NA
TGTGCCAGAAGCTTGTCTCTAGCGGGAGACCTGAACACCGGGGAGCTGTTTTTT
CARSLSLAGDLNTGELFF
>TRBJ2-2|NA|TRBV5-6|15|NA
TGTGCCAGCAGCCGACGGACAGCCTACACCGGGGAGCTGTTTTTT
CASSRRTAYTGELFF
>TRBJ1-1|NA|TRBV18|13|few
TGTGCCAGCTCACCGATCGGGGAGACTGAAGCTTTCTTT
CASSPIGETEAFF
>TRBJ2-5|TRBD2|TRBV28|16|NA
TGTGCCAGCAAAAGGGGGGGACTAGCGGGAGGGTACGCCCAGTACTTC
CASKRGGLAGGYAQYF
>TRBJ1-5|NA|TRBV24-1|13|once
TGTGCCACCAGTGGCAGGGCGGATCAGCCCCAGCATTTT
CATSGRADQPQHF
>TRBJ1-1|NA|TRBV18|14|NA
TGTGCCAGCTCACCACCAAGCCAGAACACTGAAGCTTTCTTT
CASSPPSQNTEAFF
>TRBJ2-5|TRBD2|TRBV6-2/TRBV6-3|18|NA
TGTGCCAGCAGTCCCGGGCCCCGAGTAGCGGGAGTGAGGGAGACCCAGTACTTC
CASSPGPRVAGVRETQYF
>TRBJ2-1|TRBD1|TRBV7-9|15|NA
TGTGCCAGCAGCTCAGACAGGGGGCGCGGGGATGAGCAGTTCTTC
CASSSDRGRGDEQFF
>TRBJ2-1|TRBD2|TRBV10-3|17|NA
TGTGCCATCAGTGAGTCCCTAGCTAGCGGGAGTAACAATGAGCAGTTCTTC
CAISESLASGSNNEQFF
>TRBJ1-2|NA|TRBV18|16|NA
TGTGCCAGCTCACCCAGCTCTGGAGGGCATAACTATGGCTACACCTTC
CASSPSSGGHNYGYTF
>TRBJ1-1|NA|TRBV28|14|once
TGTGCCAGCAGTTTAGTCAGGGCGGAGACTGAAGCTTTCTTT
CASSLVRAETEAFF
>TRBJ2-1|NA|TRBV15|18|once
TGTGCCACCAGAAGTCCCACCAACCGGGACATTCGGCTTGGTGAGCAGTTCTTC
CATRSPTNRDIRLGEQFF
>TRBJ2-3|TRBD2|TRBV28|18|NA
TGTGCCAGCAGTCTTTACCCTGGACTAGCGGGAAACACAGATACGCAGTATTTT
CASSLYPGLAGNTDTQYF
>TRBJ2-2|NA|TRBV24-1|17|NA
TGTGCCACCAGTGATTTGCTGGGAGGAGCGAACACCGGGGAGCTGTTTTTT
CATSDLLGGANTGELFF
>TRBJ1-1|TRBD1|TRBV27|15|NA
TGTGCCAGCAGACCTAAGCCCACAGGGGCCACTGAAGCTTTCTTT
CASRPKPTGATEAFF
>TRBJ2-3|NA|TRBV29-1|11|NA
TGCAGCGTTGTTTTAGCAGATACGCAGTATTTT
CSVVLADTQYF
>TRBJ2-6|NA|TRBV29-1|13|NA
TGCAGCGCCCAGGGCTCTGGGGCCAACGTCCTGACTTTC
CSAQGSGANVLTF
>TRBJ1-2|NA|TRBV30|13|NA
TGTGCCTGGAATCGGCCGGGAGAGGGTGGCTACACCTTC
CAWNRPGEGGYTF
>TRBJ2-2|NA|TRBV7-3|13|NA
TGTGCCAGCGGCGGCGGGGTGCCCGGGGAGCTGTTTTTT
CASGGGVPGELFF
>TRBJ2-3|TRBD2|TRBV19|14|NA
TGTGCCAGTAAGGCTAGCGGGTGGAGAGATACGCAGTATTTT
CASKASGWRDTQYF
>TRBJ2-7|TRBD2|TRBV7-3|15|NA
TGTGCCAGCAGCTGGGGAGCGGGAGGGGGCTACGAGCAGTACTTC
CASSWGAGGGYEQYF
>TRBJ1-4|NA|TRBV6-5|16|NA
TGTGCCAGCAGTTACTCGACTCCACCGACTAATGAAAAACTGTTTTTT
CASSYSTPPTNEKLFF
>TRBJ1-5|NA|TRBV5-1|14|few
TGCGCCAGCAGCCTCAGGGGTGGCAATCAGCCCCAGCATTTT
CASSLRGGNQPQHF
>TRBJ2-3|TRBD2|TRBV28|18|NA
TGTGCCAGCAGTTTCTTGCATCTAGCGGGAGGTAGCACAGATACGCAGTATTTT
CASSFLHLAGGSTDTQYF
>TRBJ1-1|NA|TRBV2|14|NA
TGTGCCAGCATGGGTCTTAAGGGAGGCTCTGAAGCTTTCTTT
CASMGLKGGSEAFF
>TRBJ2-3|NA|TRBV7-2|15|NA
TGTGCCAGCAGCCTAGACCGCGGTAGCACAGATACGCAGTATTTT
CASSLDRGSTDTQYF
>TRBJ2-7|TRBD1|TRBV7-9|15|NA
TGTGCCAGCAGTTCTGGACAGGGCCATGTCTTGGAGCAGTACTTC
CASSSGQGHVLEQYF
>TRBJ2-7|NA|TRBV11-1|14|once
TGTGCCAGCAGCTTGAACAGGGAGCTTCACGAGCAGTACTTC
CASSLNRELHEQYF
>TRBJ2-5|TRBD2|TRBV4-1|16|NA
TGCGCCAGCAGCCTGGACGGGACTAGCGGGGGAGAGACCCAGTACTTC
CASSLDGTSGGETQYF
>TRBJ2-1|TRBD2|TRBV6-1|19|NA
TGTGCCAGCAGTGAAGGAACCGGGACTACTAGCGGGGGCTACAATGAGCAGTTCTTC
CASSEGTGTTSGGYNEQFF
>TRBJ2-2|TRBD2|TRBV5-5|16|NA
TGTGCCAGCACCAAACTAGCGGGAGGATACACCGGGGAGCTGTTTTTT
CASTKLAGGYTGELFF
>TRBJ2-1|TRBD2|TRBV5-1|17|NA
TGCGCCAGCAAACTAGCGGGAGGGCCTCAGGGGTACAATGAGCAGTTCTTC
CASKLAGGPQGYNEQFF
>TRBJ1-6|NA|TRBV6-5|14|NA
TGTGCCAGCAGTAAGAACAGGGATCGCTCACCCCTCCACTTT
CASSKNRDRSPLHF
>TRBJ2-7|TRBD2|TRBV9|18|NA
TGTGCCAGCAGCGTAGGACTAGCGGGAGCTGATGCCTCCTGGGAGCAGTACTTC
CASSVGLAGADASWEQYF
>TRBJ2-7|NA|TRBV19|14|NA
TGTGCCACCATTCATTGGAGGGCCCCGGGCGAGCAGTACTTC
CATIHWRAPGEQYF
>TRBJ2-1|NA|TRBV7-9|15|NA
TGTGCCAGCTCGGGGGGCGGGAGCGCCTACAATGAGCAGTTCTTC
CASSGGGSAYNEQFF
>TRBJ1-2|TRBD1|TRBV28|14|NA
TGTGCCAGCAGTTTGGGACAGGGGGCCTATGGCTACACCTTC
CASSLGQGAYGYTF
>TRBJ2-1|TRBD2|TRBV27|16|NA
TGTGCCAGCAGGGGAATTGACGGGAGGTCCTACAATGAGCAGTTCTTC
CASRGIDGRSYNEQFF
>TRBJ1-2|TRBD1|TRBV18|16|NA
TGTGCCAGCTCACCTACAATCGGGACAGATCTGGATGGCTACACCTTC
CASSPTIGTDLDGYTF
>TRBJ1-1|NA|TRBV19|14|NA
TGTGCCAGTGGGGTAGGACGGACTAATACTGAAGCTTTCTTT
CASGVGRTNTEAFF
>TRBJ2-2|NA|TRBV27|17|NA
TGTGCCAGCAGTTTATCGGGGGGGCGCACAACCACCGGGGAGCTGTTTTTT
CASSLSGGRTTTGELFF
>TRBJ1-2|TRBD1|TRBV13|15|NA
TGTGCCAGCAGCGTTGACAGGGAGTTCTCCTATGGCTACACCTTC
CASSVDREFSYGYTF